What follows are 24 T cell receptor beta chains derived from one specimen sequenced in a study of CD8 T cell repertoires and HIV-1 epitope variants. Libraries were prepared by immunoSEQ multiplex PCR; TCRdb keeps only in-frame clonotypes and omits some of them. The table shows over 5,000 clones, with around 66% occurring only once. Their cognate antigens are unknown. Sample: cultured CD8+ T cells derived from PBMCs. The receptors here all came from a male donor with HIV.

There are a few counts of this clone. The chain links TRBV5-4 to TRBJ1-2; no definite D call. Germline V gene lookup returns CDR1 SGHNT and CDR2 YYREEE (reference sequence). Deletions cut 4 bases from V and 3 bases from J, with 19 bases between. This CDR3 region has 16 residues. CDR3 nucleotide sequence: TGTGCCAGCAGCCCTTGGCCGGTAGAATTGGACTATGGCTACACCTTC. Protein: CASSPWPVELDYGYTF.

This rearrangement joins TRBV28 to TRBJ1-2; a weak D match, TRBD1 (5 bases). Trimming removed 5 bases at V and 1 base at J, with 17 bases between. Germline assignment: CDR1 MDHEN and CDR2 SYDVKM. The CDR3 extends over 16 amino acids. CDR3 bases: TGTGCCAGCAGTCTGGACCCGACAGATTTTAACTATGGCTACACCTTC. Protein: CASSLDPTDFNYGYTF.

The gene calls are TRBV5-8 and TRBJ1-5; D might be TRBD1 (5 bases). The CDR3 is 12 amino acids. Trimming left V 7 bases short and J 3 bases short, with 8 bases between. Germline V gene data show CDR1 as SGHTS and CDR2 as YDEGEE. The CDR3 loop reads CASGGYNQPQHF. The CDR3, as DNA: TGTGCCAGCGGGGGGTACAATCAGCCCCAGCATTTT.

The V and J genes are TRBV28 and TRBJ1-1, with 10 positions matching TRBD1. Germline V gene lookup returns CDR1 MDHEN and CDR2 SYDVKM. The CDR3 consists of 16 residues. V lost 2 bases to trimming and J lost 4 bases; unmatched junction nucleotides: 7. CDR3 sequence: CASSLRDRGPLTEAFF. The CDR3, as DNA: TGTGCCAGCAGTTTAAGGGACAGGGGTCCCCTCACTGAAGCTTTCTTT.

CDR3 loop: CATGLRNNEQFF. The CDR3 bases are TGTGCCACCGGATTAAGGAACAATGAGCAGTTCTTC. V is TRBV28 and J is TRBJ2-1; no firm D call. Per the germline V gene, CDR1 is MDHEN and CDR2 is SYDVKM. V was shortened by 10 bases and J by 5 bases, with 12 bases between the two germline ends. CDR3 length: 12 amino acids. Filled out from reference TRBV28 and TRBJ2-1, the complete variable domain reads DVKVTQSSRYLVKRTGEKVFLECVQDMDHENMFWYRQDPGLGLRLIYFSYDVKMKEKGDIPEGYSVSREKKERFSLILESASTNQTSMYLCATGLRNNEQFFGPGTRLTVL.

This chain joins TRBV27 and TRBJ2-2, with 14 bases matching TRBD2. V dropped 4 bases and J dropped 5; count of bases not matched to a gene: 6. Germline CDR1 MNHEY, CDR2 SMNVEV (reference sequence). This CDR3 is 17 amino acids long. The CDR3 sequence: CASSSMTSGRVTGELFF. Here the CDR3 DNA reads TGTGCCAGCAGTTCAATGACTAGCGGGAGGGTGACCGGGGAGCTGTTTTTT.

The genes are TRBV14 and TRBJ2-7; 7 bases are a match to TRBD1. V lost 4 bases, J lost 5 bases, and 2 bases stayed unmatched. The CDR3 contains 12 residues. In germline, CDR1 is SGHDN, CDR2 FVKESK. As DNA, the CDR3 is TGTGCCAGCAGCCCGACAGGGAACGAGCAGTACTTC. It specifies CASSPTGNEQYF.

The rearrangement uses TRBV6-1 and TRBJ1-2; no clear D. The germline CDR1 and CDR2 sequences are MNHNS and SASEGT. The V end was cut by 8 bases, the J end by 2 bases, with 15 bases between. This CDR3 is 14 amino acids long. CDR3 coding DNA: TGTGCCAGCGCTTGGATTCCCCCAAACTATGGCTACACCTTC. Protein sequence: CASAWIPPNYGYTF.

V and J are TRBV7-9 and TRBJ1-1; D gene ambiguous. This CDR3 has 15 amino acids. CDR1 is SEHNR and CDR2 is FQNEAQ in the germline V gene (reference sequence). V was pared by 2 bases and J by 3 bases, with 13 bases between. Here the CDR3 reads CASSLPVGPYTEAFF. CDR3 nucleotide sequence: TGTGCCAGCAGCTTACCTGTGGGCCCTTACACTGAAGCTTTCTTT.

V usage is TRBV7-3 and J usage is TRBJ2-7; D unclear. This CDR3 has 15 residues. V shed 4 bases and J shed 6 bases, with 19 bases lying between them. Germline lookup yields CDR1 SGHTA and CDR2 FQGTGA. CDR3 DNA sequence: TGTGCCAGCAGCTCCCTCGCCGGAGACGGCGGCGAGCAGTACTTC. Translated, it gives CASSSLAGDGGEQYF.

The V and J genes are TRBV10-3 and TRBJ1-1; 10 bases are a match to TRBD1. Trimming removed 0 bases from V and 0 bases from J; junction bases left unmatched: 4. From germline, CDR1 is ENHRY and CDR2 SYGVKD. The length of the CDR3 is 17 residues. The CDR3 DNA reads as TGTGCCATCAGTGAGTCGAGTGGGACAGGGGTGAACACTGAAGCTTTCTTT. It is translated as CAISESSGTGVNTEAFF.

This clone was detected a few times. The chain is built from TRBV10-3 and TRBJ2-7; 8 positions match TRBD1. The CDR3 has 12 amino acids. CDR1 and CDR2 (germline): ENHRY, SYGVKD. With V trimmed by 10 bases and J by 0 bases, 2 bases remained unmatched. CDR3 sequence reads: CATGTGSYEQYF. CDR3 DNA sequence: TGTGCCACCGGGACAGGCTCCTACGAGCAGTACTTC.

The genes are TRBV27 and TRBJ1-5, with 9 bases that match TRBD1. V shed 3 bases and J 3 bases; nucleotides not matched to a gene: 3. The CDR3 extends over 15 amino acids. Looked up from germline, CDR1 is MNHEY and CDR2 is SMNVEV (reference sequence). The CDR3, as DNA: TGTGCCAGCAGTTTCGGGACAGGGTCCAATCAGCCCCAGCATTTT. It specifies CASSFGTGSNQPQHF.

The chain couples TRBV28 to TRBJ2-1, with D maybe TRBD1 (6 bases). The V end lost 3 bases, the J end lost 0 bases, and 9 bases lay between the germline ends. The length of the CDR3 is 15 residues. The germline CDR1 and CDR2 sequences are MDHEN and SYDVKM. This CDR3 is CASSFLGGSYNEQFF. The CDR3 coding sequence is TGTGCCAGCAGTTTCTTAGGGGGCTCCTACAATGAGCAGTTCTTC.

The chain joins TRBV4-3 to TRBJ1-6; D gene uncertain. Per germline, CDR1 LGHNA and CDR2 YSLEER. The CDR3 extends over 14 amino acids. V lost 1 base, J lost 16 bases, and 17 bases lay in between. The CDR3 loop is CASSQGDEGRPLHF. The CDR3 DNA follows: TGCGCCAGCAGCCAAGGAGATGAAGGGCGGCCTCTCCACTTT.

This chain joins TRBV6-5 and TRBJ2-2; possible D gene TRBD1, 6 bases. The CDR3 covers 15 residues. With 2 bases removed from V and 2 bases from J, the gap between germline ends came to 9 bases. Germline V gene data show CDR1 as MNHEY and CDR2 as SVGAGI. CDR3 bases: TGTGCCAGCAGTTACACGGGGACAAACACCGGGGAGCTGTTTTTT. This gives the protein CASSYTGTNTGELFF.

The chain carries TRBV7-8 and TRBJ1-1; D unclear. Germline assignment: CDR1 SGHVS and CDR2 FQNEAQ. The CDR3 runs 15 residues. Trimming took 5 bases from V and 7 from J, leaving 20 bases between them. The CDR3 reads CASSPGLGGVGEAFF. The CDR3 region has the DNA TGTGCCAGCAGCCCCGGCCTCGGTGGAGTAGGTGAAGCTTTCTTT.

The J gene is TRBJ2-7, the V gene TRBV28; tentative D call: TRBD1 (5 bases). The CDR3 runs to 13 residues. V lost 11 bases and J lost 0, with 14 bases in between. Germline CDR1 MDHEN, CDR2 SYDVKM. This chain's CDR3 is CAGSGHYSYEQYF. The CDR3 bases are TGTGCCGGTTCCGGACATTACTCCTACGAGCAGTACTTC.

The chain has TRBV28 and TRBJ1-4, with 8 nucleotides matching TRBD1. The CDR3 totals 15 residues. Germline V lookup: CDR1 MDHEN, CDR2 SYDVKM. V shed 5 bases and J 4 bases; nucleotides not matched to a gene: 6. CDR3 bases: TGTGCCAGCAGTCCTCTGACAGGGGTTAATGAAAAACTGTTTTTT. Residues: CASSPLTGVNEKLFF. Full variable domain (missing parts from reference TRBV28 and TRBJ1-4): DVKVTQSSRYLVKRTGEKVFLECVQDMDHENMFWYRQDPGLGLRLIYFSYDVKMKEKGDIPEGYSVSREKKERFSLILESASTNQTSMYLCASSPLTGVNEKLFFGSGTQLSVL.

By share, this clone counts as large. This chain joins TRBV14 and TRBJ1-1; TRBD1 matches 7 bases. V lost 3 bases, J lost 11 bases, and 3 bases stayed unmatched. The CDR3 spans 11 residues. Germline-derived CDR1 and CDR2 are SGHDN and FVKESK. The CDR3 DNA is TGTGCCAGCAGCCAGTCAGGGGGGGCTTTCTTT. Its translation: CASSQSGGAFF.

This clone came up a few times. The chain couples TRBV7-9 to TRBJ2-7; D not resolved. The germline V gene encodes CDR1 SEHNR and CDR2 FQNEAQ (reference sequence). Trimming removed 1 base from V and 4 bases from J, with 5 bases in between. The CDR3 spans 12 residues. The CDR3 region has the DNA TGTGCCAGCAGCTTAGTATCGTACGAGCAGTACTTC. Translation gives CASSLVSYEQYF.

Relative to its sample, this clone is large. This chain links TRBV10-3 with TRBJ2-6, with D possibly called TRBD1 or TRBD2 (5 bases each). The CDR3 contains 17 residues. CDR1 ENHRY and CDR2 SYGVKD come from the germline V gene. Trimming left V 0 bases short and J 1 base short, with 10 bases between. CDR3 sequence reads: CAISESLGVSGANVLTF. DNA for the CDR3: TGTGCCATCAGTGAGTCTCTGGGGGTATCTGGGGCCAACGTCCTGACTTTC.

The chain carries TRBV11-2 and TRBJ2-2; D not certain. The CDR3 runs 17 residues. Germline V gene sequence: CDR1 SGHAT, CDR2 FQNNGV. Trimming left V 1 base short and J 6 bases short, with 18 bases between. In DNA, the CDR3 is TGTGCCAGCAGCTTAGCGTCATCAACCCCACCGGCCGGGGAGCTGTTTTTT. This codes for CASSLASSTPPAGELFF.

V is TRBV28 and J is TRBJ2-7; TRBD2 matches 11 bases. V shed 5 bases, J shed 0 bases, and the junction held 6 bases outside the gene matches. The CDR3 has 16 residues. Germline values: CDR1 MDHEN, CDR2 SYDVKM. The CDR3 protein is CASSKLLAGVSYEQYF. CDR3 coding DNA: TGTGCCAGCAGTAAATTACTAGCGGGGGTCTCCTACGAGCAGTACTTC.